The 27 T cell receptor beta chains listed next were all sequenced from one sample in a study of control samples from healthy donors and cancer patients. Clones were read by immunoSEQ multiplex PCR, and TCRdb kept only the in-frame ones, dropping some. The sample consists of roughly 140,000 clones, roughly 90% of them appearing once. Sample: blood. All receptors derive from a young man in good health.

This chain connects TRBV24-1 to TRBJ2-7; D gene ambiguous. This CDR3 has 14 amino acids. Germline V gives CDR1 KGHDR, CDR2 SFDVKD. The germline V and J ends were trimmed by 4 bases and 2 bases, with 11 bases remaining between them. The CDR3 here is CATSEAMFPYEQYF. In DNA, the CDR3 is TGTGCCACCAGTGAGGCAATGTTCCCCTACGAGCAGTACTTC.

The chain combines TRBV30 with TRBJ1-2, with unresolved D. Between the trimmed V and J ends, which lost 6 bases and 6 bases, there was a span of 23 bases. The CDR3 has 15 residues. Germline V CDR1 and CDR2: GTSNPN, SVGIG (reference sequence). Written as DNA, the CDR3 is TGTGCCTGCCAACCGCCGACTTCGACCTTGGATGGCTACACCTTC. Translation gives CACQPPTSTLDGYTF. The whole variable domain, remainder taken from reference TRBV30 and TRBJ1-2, is SQTIHQWPATLVQPVGSPLSLECTVEGTSNPNLYWYRQAAGRGLQLLFYSVGIGQISSEVPQNLSASRPQDRQFILSSKKLLLSDSGFYLCACQPPTSTLDGYTFGSGTRLTVV.

The rearrangement joins TRBV24-1 to TRBJ1-2; tentative D call: TRBD1 (5 bases). V lost 3 bases and J 8 bases, leaving 15 bases between the germline ends. The CDR3 totals 14 residues. Germline CDR1 and CDR2: KGHDR and SFDVKD. The CDR3 loop is CATSDPGGPGGYTF. CDR3 bases: TGTGCCACCAGTGATCCCGGGGGACCTGGAGGCTACACCTTC.

This chain uses TRBV7-9 with TRBJ2-1; 7 positions agree with TRBD2. V lost 6 bases, J lost 0 bases, and 8 bases stayed unmatched. This CDR3 has 16 residues. The V gene's germline CDR1 is SEHNR and CDR2 FQNEAQ (reference sequence). The CDR3 reads CASRTSGTSSYNEQFF. CDR3 in DNA: TGTGCCAGCAGAACGAGCGGGACGAGCTCCTACAATGAGCAGTTCTTC.

The V gene is TRBV11-2, the J gene TRBJ2-2; D possibly matches TRBD1 or TRBD2 (6 bases each). This CDR3 contains 15 residues. The germline gives CDR1 SGHAT, CDR2 FQNNGV. V dropped 6 bases and J dropped 5 bases, with 16 bases sitting between them. CDR3 protein: CASRSSGAGTGELFF. As DNA, the CDR3 is TGTGCCAGCAGATCATCGGGGGCGGGGACCGGGGAGCTGTTTTTT.

This sequence joins TRBV7-3 and TRBJ2-1; TRBD2 matches at 12 bases. The CDR3 covers 17 residues. Germline V lookup: CDR1 SGHTA, CDR2 FQGTGA. Trimming at V came to 4 bases and at J to 0 bases, leaving 4 bases not matched to a gene. The CDR3 region has the DNA TGTGCCAGCAGCTCCGGACTAGCGGGAACCTCCTACAATGAGCAGTTCTTC. Protein sequence: CASSSGLAGTSYNEQFF. Filled out from reference TRBV7-3 and TRBJ2-1, the complete variable domain reads GAGVSQTPSNKVTEKGKYVELRCDPISGHTALYWYRQSLGQGPEFLIYFQGTGAADDSGLPNDRFFAVRPEGSVSTLKIQRTERGDSAVYLCASSSGLAGTSYNEQFFGPGTRLTVL.

The rearrangement links TRBV7-9 to TRBJ2-1; TRBD2 is a possible D gene (6 bases). The V end was cut by 3 bases, the J end by 3 bases, with 15 bases between. CDR3 length equals 16 residues. CDR1 is SEHNR and CDR2 is FQNEAQ in the germline V gene (reference sequence). CDR3 amino acids: CASSLMWKEGYNEQFF. DNA of the CDR3: TGTGCCAGCAGCTTGATGTGGAAGGAGGGCTACAATGAGCAGTTCTTC. The variable domain in full, completed from reference TRBV7-9 and TRBJ2-1, reads DTGVSQNPRHKITKRGQNVTFRCDPISEHNRLYWYRQTLGQGPEFLTYFQNEAQLEKSRLLSDRFSAERPKGSFSTLEIQRTEQGDSAMYLCASSLMWKEGYNEQFFGPGTRLTVL.

In this sample, this clone turned up once. Here the CDR3 reads CASSPRAGEDTQYF. The CDR3 bases are TGTGCCAGCAGCCCCCGTGCTGGCGAAGATACGCAGTATTTT. V is TRBV7-3 and J is TRBJ2-3; D is undetermined. Germline assignment: CDR1 SGHTA and CDR2 FQGTGA. The CDR3 is made up of 14 amino acids. With 5 bases removed from V and 5 bases from J, the gap between germline ends came to 14 bases.

On this clone: One end of the junction does not line up with germline, which may come from a read error. The CDR3, as DNA: TGTGCCAGCAGGAGGGGAGTAGCGGGGCTCTTC. It codes for CASRRGVAGLF. V usage is TRBV2 and J usage is TRBJ2-1, with 8 positions matching TRBD2. Germline V gives CDR1 SNHLY, CDR2 FYNNEI. The CDR3 consists of 11 residues.

The sample holds a few counts of this clone. The genes are TRBV27 and TRBJ1-5; 7 nucleotides match TRBD1. The CDR3 covers 16 residues. V lost 3 bases and J lost 11; bases outside the gene matches: 16. Germline V gene lookup returns CDR1 MNHEY and CDR2 SMNVEV (reference sequence). CDR3 sequence: CASSFRTGQPLVAQHF. The CDR3 DNA reads as TGTGCCAGCAGTTTCAGAACGGGACAGCCACTTGTAGCCCAGCATTTT.

The count of this clone is one. The chain uses TRBV6-2 or TRBV6-3 and TRBJ1-2, with 8 bases that match TRBD1. Trimming removed 5 bases from V and 6 bases from J; junction bases left unmatched: 5. Looked up from germline, CDR1 is MNHEY and CDR2 is SVGEGT. The CDR3 length is 13 residues. The CDR3 sequence is CASSIDRGDGYTF. The CDR3 region has the DNA TGTGCCAGCAGTATCGACAGGGGTGATGGCTACACCTTC.

The gene calls are TRBV30 and TRBJ1-1, with TRBD1 as a possible D gene (6 bases). Germline V gives CDR1 GTSNPN, CDR2 SVGIG (reference sequence). Trimming pared 6 bases from V and 4 bases from J, leaving 12 bases between. CDR3 length: 12 residues. The CDR3 coding sequence is TGTGCCTGTAGGCGAGGGGGCACTGAAGCTTTCTTT. It translates to CACRRGGTEAFF. The full variable domain, completed using reference TRBV30 and TRBJ1-1, is SQTIHQWPATLVQPVGSPLSLECTVEGTSNPNLYWYRQAAGRGLQLLFYSVGIGQISSEVPQNLSASRPQDRQFILSSKKLLLSDSGFYLCACRRGGTEAFFGQGTRLTVV.

This clone was detected only a few times. This chain joins TRBV20-1 and TRBJ2-7; tentatively, D is TRBD1 (6 bases). Germline CDR1 is DFQATT and CDR2 is SNEGSKA (reference sequence). The V end was cut by 3 bases, the J end by 4 bases, with 7 bases between. CDR3 length: 11 amino acids. The CDR3 spells CSASDRYEQYF. The CDR3 nucleotides are TGCAGTGCTAGCGACAGGTACGAGCAGTACTTC.

The chain joins TRBV9 to TRBJ1-6, with D uncertain. CDR3 length: 18 amino acids. Germline V gives CDR1 SGDLS, CDR2 YYNGEE. V lost 0 bases to trimming and J lost 0 bases, with 13 bases between them. This CDR3 is CASSVDGPVSSYNSPLHF. The CDR3 nucleotides read TGTGCCAGCAGCGTAGATGGCCCGGTGAGCTCCTATAATTCACCCCTCCACTTT.

The rearrangement joins TRBV19 to TRBJ2-3; 7 positions match TRBD2. The CDR3 has 15 residues. The V gene end was trimmed by 3 bases and the J gene end by 0 bases; junction bases not matched to a gene: 3. Germline lookup yields CDR1 LNHDA and CDR2 SQIVND (reference sequence). The CDR3 sequence is CASSILAESTDTQYF. The CDR3, as DNA: TGTGCCAGTAGTATTCTAGCGGAAAGCACAGATACGCAGTATTTT.

The rearrangement joins TRBV11-3 to TRBJ2-7; the match to TRBD2 covers 10 bases. In germline, CDR1 is SGHNT, CDR2 YENEEA. Trimming at V came to 5 bases and at J to 0 bases, leaving 10 bases not matched to a gene. The CDR3 is made up of 17 amino acids. The CDR3 DNA is TGTGCCAGCAGCGACCGTGTAGGGACTAGCGCCTCCTACGAGCAGTACTTC. This encodes CASSDRVGTSASYEQYF.

The chain joins TRBV25-1 to TRBJ2-5; D remains unclear. Trimming pared 3 bases from V and 0 bases from J, leaving 5 bases between. CDR1 and CDR2 (germline): MGHDK, SYGVNS. CDR3 length: 13 residues. The CDR3 reads CASSDYYQETQYF. The CDR3 DNA follows: TGTGCCAGCAGTGACTATTACCAAGAGACCCAGTACTTC.

The V and J genes are TRBV3-1 (or the pseudogene TRBV3-2) and TRBJ2-7, with TRBD1 matching over 12 bases. CDR1 is LGHDT, CDR2 YNNKEL, per germline (reference sequence). Germline trimming cut 1 base from V and 2 bases from J; bases unmatched to any gene: 9. The CDR3 contains 18 residues. Written as DNA, the CDR3 is TGTGCCAGCAGCCAAGGGGTGGGACAGGGGGCCGTCACCTACGAGCAGTACTTC. Translating gives CASSQGVGQGAVTYEQYF.

The rearrangement joins TRBV20-1 to TRBJ2-7; tentatively, D is TRBD1 or TRBD2 (6 bases each). CDR3 length: 11 amino acids. CDR1 is DFQATT and CDR2 is SNEGSKA in the germline V gene (reference sequence). Trimming took 7 bases from V and 5 from J, leaving 12 bases between them. This CDR3 reads CSGRGGDEQYF. CDR3 bases: TGCAGTGGCAGGGGAGGCGACGAGCAGTACTTC.

The chain employs TRBV6-6 and TRBJ1-4, with D maybe TRBD1 (6 bases). The CDR3 loop spans 16 amino acids. CDR1 and CDR2 (germline): MNHNY, SVGAGI (reference sequence). V lost 6 bases to trimming and J lost 4 bases, with 18 bases between them. The CDR3 DNA reads as TGTGCCAGCAGCCCTCCTCGGACAGTTATTAATGAAAAACTGTTTTTT. This translates into CASSPPRTVINEKLFF.

This chain links TRBV12-3 or TRBV12-4 with TRBJ1-1; D uncertain. Trimming cost V 3 bases and J 1 base, with 3 bases left between them. The length of the CDR3 is 12 residues. The CDR3 DNA reads as TGTGCCAGCAGTTTGTGGAACACTGAAGCTTTCTTT. Translating gives CASSLWNTEAFF.

The chain couples TRBV11-3 to TRBJ2-5, with TRBD2 as a possible D gene (5 bases). The germline gives CDR1 SGHNT, CDR2 YENEEA. The ends were cut back, 3 bases at V and 4 bases at J, with 6 bases in the middle. The length of the CDR3 is 12 residues. The CDR3 nucleotides are TGTGCCAGCAGCTTTGGACTAGAGACCCAGTACTTC. This encodes CASSFGLETQYF.

The V and J genes are TRBV7-2 and TRBJ1-1; TRBD1 agrees at 9 bases. This CDR3 has 14 amino acids. Trimming took 1 base from V and 4 from J; bases not matched to a gene: 1. Germline loops: CDR1 SGHTA, CDR2 FQGNSA. CDR3 region: CASSLVTGGTEAFF. The CDR3 region has the DNA TGTGCCAGCAGCTTAGTGACAGGGGGCACTGAAGCTTTCTTT.

CDR3 loop: CASVNRGAGAEQFF. The CDR3 region has the DNA TGTGCCAGCGTCAACAGGGGCGCGGGCGCTGAGCAGTTCTTC. The V gene is TRBV6-5, the J gene TRBJ2-1; 7 bases are a match to TRBD1. The V segment lost 8 bases and the J segment 9 bases; nucleotides outside the gene matches: 13. This CDR3 has 14 residues. Germline-derived CDR1 and CDR2 are MNHEY and SVGAGI.

This clone showed up just a few times. The chain joins TRBV2 to TRBJ1-5, with 9 nucleotides matching TRBD1. The CDR3 is 15 residues long. The V gene end was trimmed by 6 bases and the J gene end by 6 bases; junction bases not matched to a gene: 9. Germline assignment: CDR1 SNHLY and CDR2 FYNNEI. The CDR3 loop is CASSPTGTGFQPQHF. The DNA for the CDR3 is TGTGCCAGCAGCCCCACCGGGACAGGGTTTCAGCCCCAGCATTTT.

The chain couples TRBV7-2 to TRBJ2-1; no firm D call. V was pared by 0 bases and J by 8 bases, with 8 bases between. Germline CDR1 SGHTA, CDR2 FQGNSA. This CDR3 is built from 13 residues. CDR3 in amino acids: CASSLARTYEQFF. The CDR3 DNA reads TGTGCCAGCAGCTTAGCCAGAACATATGAGCAGTTCTTC.

The chain has TRBV5-1 and TRBJ1-3; D unclear. Germline-derived CDR1 and CDR2 are SGHRS and YFSETQ. The CDR3 consists of 15 residues. The V end lost 1 base, the J end lost 0 bases, and 8 bases lay between the germline ends. CDR3 sequence: CASSLFADSGNTIYF. In nucleotides, the CDR3 is TGCGCCAGCAGCTTGTTTGCTGACTCTGGAAACACCATATATTTT.